This passage covers 11 T cell receptor beta chains from one sample sequenced in a study of cytomegalovirus exposure and HLA in healthy donors. Vbeta (60) and Jbeta (13) primers were used in the PCR. Profiled with immunoSEQ multiplex PCR; TCRdb holds only in-frame clones, not every one. The sample totals 100,000 to 150,000 clones. Source material: PBMCs. These receptors all come from a young man in good health and CMV-seronegative.

This chain connects TRBV18 to TRBJ2-7, with a tentative D call TRBD1 (5 bases). The CDR3 loop spans 16 amino acids. CDR1 and CDR2 (germline): KGHSH, LQKENI. Between the trimmed V and J ends, which lost 6 bases and 7 bases, there was a span of 25 bases. CDR3 in amino acids: CASSLLGRTRVGEQYF. The CDR3 nucleotides read TGTGCCAGCTCCCTCCTCGGGCGAACCAGGGTGGGAGAGCAGTACTTC.

J is TRBJ1-1 and V is TRBV7-8; D gene unclear. The CDR3 length is 14 residues. Germline lookup yields CDR1 SGHVS and CDR2 FQNEAQ. The V and J ends lost 0 bases and 3 bases respectively, with 8 bases between them. In DNA, the CDR3 is TGTGCCAGCAGCTTAGCTTCCGGTCACACTGAAGCTTTCTTT. Protein: CASSLASGHTEAFF. Filled out from reference TRBV7-8 and TRBJ1-1, the complete variable domain reads GAGVSQSPRYKVAKRGQDVALRCDPISGHVSLFWYQQALGQGPEFLTYFQNEAQLDKSGLPSDRFFAERPEGSVSTLKIQRTQQEDSAVYLCASSLASGHTEAFFGQGTRLTVV.

The chain uses TRBV7-9 and TRBJ2-7, with TRBD2 matching 7 bases. The CDR3 runs 14 residues. V shed 5 bases and J 2 bases; nucleotides not matched to a gene: 6. Germline CDR1 and CDR2: SEHNR and FQNEAQ (reference sequence). In nucleotides, the CDR3 is TGTGCCAGCAGCGGAACCGGGACTACCTACGAGCAGTACTTC. This gives the protein CASSGTGTTYEQYF.

The CDR3 loop is CASSSPGQVTEENGYTF. DNA of the CDR3: TGTGCCAGCAGCTCACCGGGACAGGTCACAGAAGAAAATGGCTACACCTTC. The rearrangement joins TRBV7-4 to TRBJ1-2, with TRBD1 identical over 8 bases. After removal of 4 bases from V and 6 bases from J, the junction contained 16 bases not matched to a gene. CDR1 SGHVT and CDR2 SQSDAQ come from the germline V gene. The CDR3 spans 17 residues.

The rearrangement links TRBV2 to TRBJ2-1; TRBD2 might be the D (6 bases). Germline V gives CDR1 SNHLY, CDR2 FYNNEI. CDR3 size: 17 residues. V lost 0 bases, J lost 9 bases, and 21 bases lay in between. The CDR3 is CASSEAGAAANGGEQFF. The CDR3 DNA follows: TGTGCCAGCAGTGAAGCTGGAGCGGCCGCCAACGGGGGTGAGCAGTTCTTC. Full variable domain (remainder filled in from reference TRBV2 and TRBJ2-1): EPEVTQTPSHQVTQMGQEVILRCVPISNHLYFYWYRQILGQKVEFLVSFYNNEISEKSEIFDDQFSVERPDGSNFTLKIRSTKLEDSAMYFCASSEAGAAANGGEQFFGPGTRLTVL.

The J gene is TRBJ2-5, the V gene TRBV15; TRBD2 is a possible D gene (5 bases). V lost 6 bases and J 4 bases, leaving 12 bases between the germline ends. This CDR3 is built from 13 residues. Germline V gene lookup returns CDR1 LNHNV and CDR2 YYDKDF (reference sequence). The CDR3 protein is CATRKSGLETQYF. The CDR3 DNA follows: TGTGCCACCAGAAAGAGCGGCCTAGAGACCCAGTACTTC.

V usage is TRBV9 and J usage is TRBJ2-7, with D possibly matching TRBD1 (5 bases). The CDR3 runs 15 residues. The V and J ends lost 0 bases and 3 bases respectively, with 13 bases between them. Per germline, CDR1 SGDLS and CDR2 YYNGEE. This CDR3 reads CASSVVSGPFYEQYF. DNA of the CDR3: TGTGCCAGCAGCGTAGTGTCAGGGCCGTTCTACGAGCAGTACTTC.

The V call is TRBV15, the J call TRBJ2-1, with 7 bases identical to TRBD2. Germline CDR1 LNHNV, CDR2 YYDKDF (reference sequence). With 8 bases clipped from V and 5 bases from J, the junction kept 6 bases outside the gene matches. The CDR3 covers 13 residues. CDR3 sequence: CATSGTINNEQFF. The CDR3 DNA reads TGTGCCACCTCCGGGACTATCAACAATGAGCAGTTCTTC. Full variable domain (outside the CDR3, taken from reference TRBV15 and TRBJ2-1): DAMVIQNPRYQVTQFGKPVTLSCSQTLNHNVMYWYQQKSSQAPKLLFHYYDKDFNNEADTPDNFQSRRPNTSFCFLDIRSPGLGDTAMYLCATSGTINNEQFFGPGTRLTVL.

The gene calls are TRBV27 and TRBJ1-6; maybe TRBD1 (5 bases). The germline V and J ends were trimmed by 11 bases and 0 bases, with 11 bases remaining between them. The V gene's germline CDR1 is MNHEY and CDR2 SMNVEV (reference sequence). The CDR3 sequence is 14 residues long. The CDR3 nucleotides are TGTGCCGCCCCAGGGTGCTCCTATAATTCACCCCTCCACTTT. This codes for CAAPGCSYNSPLHF.

The rearrangement joins TRBV9 to TRBJ1-5; D is unclear. Germline CDR1 reads SGDLS; CDR2 reads YYNGEE. The CDR3 runs 14 residues. V lost 5 bases to trimming and J lost 2 bases, with 11 bases between them. CDR3 residues: CASSRTQGNQPQHF. The CDR3 region has the DNA TGTGCCAGCAGTCGTACGCAGGGCAATCAGCCCCAGCATTTT.

The chain uses TRBV10-3 and TRBJ1-1, with TRBD1 matching over 8 bases. Germline CDR1 and CDR2: ENHRY and SYGVKD. V lost 6 bases to trimming and J lost 5 bases; unmatched junction nucleotides: 5. The CDR3 has 13 residues. In DNA form, the CDR3 reads TGTGCCATCAGCACAGGGGGTGCGACTGAAGCTTTCTTT. It codes for CAISTGGATEAFF.